The 16 T cell receptor beta chains given below trace back to one sample, sequenced in a study of blood T cell repertoires in COVID-19. Measured with immunoSEQ multiplex PCR; TCRdb has only the in-frame clones, and not every one. The sample has about 240,000 clones, approximately 83% seen once. Sequences were obtained from PBMCs or T cells enriched from blood (not recorded which). These receptors all stem from a woman aged 40-49 years with acute COVID-19.

This clone was seen just once. The J gene is TRBJ2-6, the V gene TRBV19; D gene ambiguous. CDR3 length: 15 residues. V dropped 3 bases and J dropped 1 base, with 7 bases sitting between them. Germline V gene sequence: CDR1 LNHDA, CDR2 SQIVND (reference sequence). CDR3 region: CASSITGSGANVLTF. The DNA for the CDR3 is TGTGCCAGTAGTATTACCGGGTCTGGGGCCAACGTCCTGACTTTC.

This clone has only a few counts. This chain connects TRBV5-1 to TRBJ1-4, with 8 bases identical to TRBD1. Looked up from germline, CDR1 is SGHRS and CDR2 is YFSETQ. The CDR3 runs 13 residues. The J segment lost 10 bases and the V segment lost 3 bases, leaving 5 bases of the junction unmatched. The CDR3, as DNA: TGCGCCAGCAGCTCTAGGACAGGGAGAAAACTGTTTTTT. The encoded protein is CASSSRTGRKLFF. Drawing the rest from reference TRBV5-1 and TRBJ1-4, the complete variable domain is KAGVTQTPRYLIKTRGQQVTLSCSPISGHRSVSWYQQTPGQGLQFLFEYFSETQRNKGNFPGRFSGRQFSNSRSEMNVSTLELGDSALYLCASSSRTGRKLFFGSGTQLSVL.

The rearrangement uses TRBV19 and TRBJ1-2; D may be TRBD1 (6 bases). The CDR3 consists of 15 residues. Germline V lookup: CDR1 LNHDA, CDR2 SQIVND (reference sequence). Trimming shortened V by 4 bases and J by 2 bases, and 14 bases separated the two germline ends. CDR3 amino acids: CASSTTGTRNYGYTF. In nucleotides, the CDR3 is TGTGCCAGTAGTACCACCGGGACAAGGAACTATGGCTACACCTTC.

CDR3 in DNA: TGTGCCAGCAGTGGGGACAGGGAATTTTCGGCTAATGAAAAACTGTTTTTT. This sequence encodes CASSGDREFSANEKLFF. This rearrangement joins TRBV25-1 to TRBJ1-4; 9 positions agree with TRBD1. CDR1 is MGHDK, CDR2 SYGVNS, per germline. This CDR3 is built from 17 residues. J lost 3 bases, V lost 4 bases, and 9 bases had no gene match.

The V call is TRBV9, the J call TRBJ2-5; 9 bases are a match to TRBD2. V lost 4 bases and J lost 2; bases outside the gene matches: 3. Germline CDR1 and CDR2: SGDLS and YYNGEE. CDR3 size: 14 residues. Written as DNA, the CDR3 is TGTGCCAGCAGCCCTGGACTAGCGCAAGAGACCCAGTACTTC. This encodes CASSPGLAQETQYF. Full variable domain (outside the CDR3, taken from reference TRBV9 and TRBJ2-5): DSGVTQTPKHLITATGQRVTLRCSPRSGDLSVYWYQQSLDQGLQFLIQYYNGEERAKGNILERFSAQQFPDLHSELNLSSLELGDSALYFCASSPGLAQETQYFGPGTRLLVL.

This chain connects TRBV27 to TRBJ2-1, with D uncertain. The CDR3 length is 16 residues. V was cut by 1 base and J by 0 bases, with 10 bases left in between. CDR1 and CDR2 (germline): MNHEY, SMNVEV (reference sequence). The CDR3 region has the DNA TGTGCCAGCAGTTTATTTCCGGTTAGCTCCTACAATGAGCAGTTCTTC. Amino acids: CASSLFPVSSYNEQFF.

This sequence joins TRBV18 and TRBJ2-7, with 8 bases lining up with TRBD1. The CDR3 spans 14 residues. Per germline, CDR1 KGHSH and CDR2 LQKENI. V gave up 6 bases and J gave up 3 bases; unmatched junction bases: 7. The CDR3, as DNA: TGTGCCAGCTCTCTACGAGACAGGGGCTACGAGCAGTACTTC. Translation: CASSLRDRGYEQYF.

V usage is TRBV2 and J usage is TRBJ1-4; D not certain. CDR1 SNHLY and CDR2 FYNNEI come from the germline V gene. Trimming took off 6 bases at V and 3 bases at J, with 11 bases between the two ends. This CDR3 is built from 14 residues. This CDR3 is CASRYTIANEKLFF. The CDR3 DNA sequence: TGTGCCAGCAGATACACTATTGCTAATGAAAAACTGTTTTTT.

This chain uses TRBV30 with TRBJ1-4, with a possible D match to TRBD1 (6 bases). Looked up from germline, CDR1 is GTSNPN and CDR2 is SVGIG (reference sequence). V lost 1 base to trimming and J lost 2 bases, with 11 bases between them. The CDR3 consists of 15 residues. The CDR3 DNA follows: TGTGCCTGGAGTGGCCCCAGGGGTACTAATGAAAAACTGTTTTTT. Amino acid sequence: CAWSGPRGTNEKLFF.

This chain connects TRBV24-1 to TRBJ1-2, with D maybe TRBD1 (5 bases). The V end lost 5 bases, the J end lost 4 bases, and 10 bases lay between the germline ends. This CDR3 has 13 residues. Per germline, CDR1 KGHDR and CDR2 SFDVKD. CDR3 sequence (DNA): TGTGCCACCAGTGGTTCAGGGTTCTATGGCTACACCTTC. As protein: CATSGSGFYGYTF.

The chain joins TRBV6-5 to TRBJ2-7; 15 bases line up with TRBD2. Germline trimming cut 6 bases from V and 5 bases from J; bases unmatched to any gene: 5. This CDR3 comprises 15 residues. The germline CDR1 and CDR2 sequences are MNHEY and SVGAGI. The DNA of the CDR3 is TGTGCCAGCAGCGAGGGACTAGCGGGAGGTCACGAGCAGTACTTC. It specifies CASSEGLAGGHEQYF.

The chain joins TRBV19 to TRBJ2-5; a weak D match, TRBD2 (6 bases). The CDR3 has 13 amino acids. Trimming left V 5 bases short and J 5 bases short, with 12 bases between. CDR1 and CDR2 (germline): LNHDA, SQIVND (reference sequence). The CDR3 loop reads CASSEEGRETQYF. The CDR3 nucleotides read TGTGCCAGTAGTGAGGAGGGTCGGGAGACCCAGTACTTC.

As DNA, the CDR3 is TGTGCCAGCAGCTTAGGGGGGACTAGCGCCTCCTACGAGCAGTACTTC. Its translation: CASSLGGTSASYEQYF. The chain carries TRBV7-2 and TRBJ2-7, with 10 bases aligning to TRBD2. This CDR3 has 16 residues. Per the germline V gene, CDR1 is SGHTA and CDR2 is FQGNSA. Germline trimming cut 1 base from V and 0 bases from J; bases unmatched to any gene: 3.

V is TRBV18 and J is TRBJ2-5; 8 bases are a match to TRBD1. CDR3 size: 15 residues. The J segment lost 5 bases and the V segment lost 2 bases, leaving 7 bases of the junction unmatched. Germline values: CDR1 KGHSH, CDR2 LQKENI. CDR3 bases: TGTGCCAGCTCACCAAGCCAGGACAGGGCGGAGACCCAGTACTTC. Its translation: CASSPSQDRAETQYF.

The CDR3 loop reads CASSLARGTGGHQETQYF. In DNA, the CDR3 is TGTGCCAGCAGCTTGGCCCGGGGGACAGGGGGCCACCAAGAGACCCAGTACTTC. The chain employs TRBV5-8 and TRBJ2-5, with 12 bases fitting TRBD1. The CDR3 is made up of 18 amino acids. Losses at the gene ends were 0 bases for V and 0 bases for J; bases not matched to a gene: 6. Germline CDR1 reads SGHTS; CDR2 reads YDEGEE.

The V call is TRBV11-3, the J call TRBJ2-7, with 16 bases matching TRBD2. Germline V lookup: CDR1 SGHNT, CDR2 YENEEA. The J segment lost 7 bases and the V segment lost 6 bases, leaving 6 bases of the junction unmatched. The CDR3 consists of 15 residues. CDR3 in amino acids: CASRKGTSGRGEQYF. In DNA form, the CDR3 reads TGTGCCAGCAGGAAAGGGACTAGCGGGAGGGGGGAGCAGTACTTC.